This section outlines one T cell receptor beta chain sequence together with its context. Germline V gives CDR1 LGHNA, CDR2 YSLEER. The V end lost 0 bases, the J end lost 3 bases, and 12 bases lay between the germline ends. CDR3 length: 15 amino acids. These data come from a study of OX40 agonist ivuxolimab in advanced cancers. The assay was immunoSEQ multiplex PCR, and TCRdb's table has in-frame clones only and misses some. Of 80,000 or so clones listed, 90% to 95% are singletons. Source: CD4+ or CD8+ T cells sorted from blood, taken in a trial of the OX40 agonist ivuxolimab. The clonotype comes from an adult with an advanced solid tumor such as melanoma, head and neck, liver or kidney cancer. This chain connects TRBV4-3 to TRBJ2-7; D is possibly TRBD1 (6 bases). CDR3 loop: CASSQDRGQYYEQYF. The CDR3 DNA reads TGCGCCAGCAGCCAAGATAGAGGACAGTACTACGAGCAGTACTTC.